This T cell receptor beta chain appears in the sequencing data of a study of T cells in Graves' hyperthyroidism and ophthalmopathy. The CDR3 has 17 amino acids. V lost 0 bases to trimming and J lost 0 bases, with 16 bases between them. Germline assignment: CDR1 SGHRS and CDR2 YFSETQ. Any patient presenting with uncontrolled infection, other autoimmune disease, pregnancy or lactation was left out. The investigators amplified TCR beta CDR3 regions from RNA transcripts. Researchers ran a first-round RT-PCR on the TCR CDR3 using the HTBI primer set. TCRdb re-analysed the multiplex PCR reads in MiXCR, keeping a single row per CDR3 protein. The repertoire holds 660,000 or so distinct CDR3 sequences, with 40% to 55% as singletons. This clonotype was seen only a few times.

The chain employs TRBV5-1 and TRBJ2-7; D assignment may be TRBD1 or TRBD2 (5 bases each). This sequence was found in an adult man with Graves' disease, either hyperthyroidism or ophthalmopathy (not recorded which). The sequenced sample was peripheral blood or thyroid tissue (not recorded which). CDR3 protein: CASSLAGAGFSSYEQYF. In DNA form, the CDR3 reads TGCGCCAGCAGCTTGGCCGGGGCAGGCTTTAGCTCCTACGAGCAGTACTTC.